These 32 T cell receptor beta chains were all obtained from the same sample, sequenced in a study of PD-1 blockade in classical Hodgkin lymphoma. The assay was immunoSEQ multiplex PCR, and TCRdb's table has in-frame clones only and misses some. The table shows around 45,000 clones, with 55% to 75% occurring only once. The patients all showed relapse after autologous stem cell transplantation, while their brentuximab vedotin exposure varied. This sample comprised peripheral blood mononuclear cells (PBMCs), obtained at baseline. The receptor source for this set is a human donor with classical Hodgkin lymphoma.

The chain recombines TRBV11-2 with TRBJ2-7, with D perhaps matching TRBD1 (5 bases). Germline CDR1 reads SGHAT; CDR2 reads FQNNGV. Between the trimmed V and J ends, which lost 1 base and 2 bases, there was a span of 15 bases. This CDR3 contains 16 residues. The chain's CDR3 is CASSLGSRTSTYEQYF. Here the CDR3 DNA reads TGTGCCAGCAGCTTAGGTTCCCGGACATCAACCTACGAGCAGTACTTC.

The chain combines TRBV28 with TRBJ1-1; 8 nucleotides line up with TRBD1. Trimming removed 4 bases from V and 5 bases from J; junction bases left unmatched: 3. Germline values: CDR1 MDHEN, CDR2 SYDVKM. CDR3 size: 13 residues. CDR3 in amino acids: CASSSDRETEAFF. The CDR3, as DNA: TGTGCCAGCAGTTCGGACAGGGAGACTGAAGCTTTCTTT.

The chain links TRBV7-2 to TRBJ1-1; the D gene is possibly TRBD1 (5 bases). The CDR3 runs to 14 residues. V gave up 1 base and J gave up 11 bases, with 17 bases separating them. Per the germline V gene, CDR1 is SGHTA and CDR2 is FQGNSA. The CDR3 nucleotides read TGTGCCAGCAGCTTAGTCGAGGGGAGGTCGTTGGCTTTCTTT. Translating it yields CASSLVEGRSLAFF.

The rearrangement joins TRBV7-2 to TRBJ2-1, with D possibly being TRBD1 (6 bases). The CDR3 runs to 18 residues. Germline CDR1 SGHTA, CDR2 FQGNSA. Trimming stripped 3 bases from V and 0 bases from J, with 18 bases between. As DNA, the CDR3 is TGTGCCAGCAGCTTCTCCAAACACAGGGTAAGCTCCTACAATGAGCAGTTCTTC. Amino acids: CASSFSKHRVSSYNEQFF. Full variable domain (remainder filled in from reference TRBV7-2 and TRBJ2-1): GAGVSQSPSNKVTEKGKDVELRCDPISGHTALYWYRQSLGQGLEFLIYFQGNSAPDKSGLPSDRFSAERTGGSVSTLTIQRTQQEDSAVYLCASSFSKHRVSSYNEQFFGPGTRLTVL.

This clone was detected a few times. The chain employs TRBV27 and TRBJ1-2; unclear D gene. Germline V CDR1 and CDR2: MNHEY, SMNVEV (reference sequence). Trimming cost V 2 bases and J 8 bases, with 21 bases left between them. The CDR3 is made up of 16 amino acids. The CDR3 protein is CASSLRVPWTRGGYTF. For the CDR3, the DNA is TGTGCCAGCAGTTTACGGGTACCCTGGACCAGAGGGGGCTACACCTTC.

V usage is TRBV5-6 and J usage is TRBJ2-1; 7 bases map to TRBD1. Germline CDR1 and CDR2: SGHDT and YYEEEE. The CDR3 is made up of 15 amino acids. Trimming at V came to 1 base and at J to 9 bases, leaving 10 bases not matched to a gene. CDR3 coding DNA: TGTGCCAGCAGCTTGTCCAGGACAGGCCGGGGTGAGCAGTTCTTC. Protein sequence: CASSLSRTGRGEQFF. Supplemented by reference TRBV5-6 and TRBJ2-1, the full variable domain reads DAGVTQSPTHLIKTRGQQVTLRCSPKSGHDTVSWYQQALGQGPQFIFQYYEEEERQRGNFPDRFSGHQFPNYSSELNVNALLLGDSALYLCASSLSRTGRGEQFFGPGTRLTVL.

The chain carries TRBV9 and TRBJ2-5; 11 nucleotides match TRBD2. In germline, CDR1 is SGDLS, CDR2 YYNGEE. This CDR3 contains 16 residues. V lost 4 bases to trimming and J lost 4 bases; unmatched junction nucleotides: 9. This CDR3 is CASSIPTLAGGETQYF. The CDR3 coding sequence is TGTGCCAGCAGCATTCCCACGCTAGCGGGAGGAGAGACCCAGTACTTC.

This clone has only one observation. This chain connects TRBV29-1 to TRBJ2-5; D may be TRBD1 or TRBD2 (5 bases each). Per germline, CDR1 SQVTM and CDR2 ANQGSEA. There are 12 residues in the CDR3. V was shortened by 0 bases and J by 11 bases, with 13 bases between the two germline ends. For the CDR3, the DNA is TGCAGCGTTGAAGATGCGAGAGGGGAGCAGTACTTC. This codes for CSVEDARGEQYF.

The CDR3 DNA reads TGTGCCAGCAGGGGACAGGGGGGTACTGAAGCTTTCTTT. The encoded protein is CASRGQGGTEAFF. This chain connects TRBV28 to TRBJ1-1, with 11 bases lining up with TRBD1. Germline CDR1 and CDR2: MDHEN and SYDVKM. After removal of 6 bases from V and 5 bases from J, the junction contained 2 bases not matched to a gene. The length of the CDR3 is 13 residues.

This clone occurred a few times. The rearrangement joins TRBV19 to TRBJ2-7; TRBD1 matches 9 bases. Germline assignment: CDR1 LNHDA and CDR2 SQIVND (reference sequence). The CDR3 runs to 15 residues. V trimming: 6 bases; J trimming: 2 bases; junction bases outside the gene matches: 8. The CDR3 DNA reads as TGTGCCAGTAGCGACAGGGACAGGGAGGCCTACGAGCAGTACTTC. It codes for CASSDRDREAYEQYF.

Judged by abundance, this clone is medium-sized. This CDR3 reads CASSLDSSRHGYTF. The CDR3, as DNA: TGCGCCAGCAGCTTGGACTCTTCGAGGCATGGCTACACCTTC. The J gene is TRBJ1-2, the V gene TRBV5-1; D remains unclear. The CDR3 runs to 14 residues. With 0 bases removed from V and 6 bases from J, the gap between germline ends came to 12 bases. CDR1 and CDR2 (germline): SGHRS, YFSETQ.

This clone rates as medium-sized. This sample includes further DNA sequences coding for the same CDR3. The chain employs TRBV19 and TRBJ1-1; unclear D gene. Trimming took off 6 bases at V and 2 bases at J, with 16 bases between the two ends. This CDR3 spans 15 amino acids. CDR1 and CDR2 from the germline V gene are LNHDA and SQIVND (reference sequence). CDR3 loop: CASRVGPSLNTEAFF. DNA of the CDR3: TGTGCCAGTAGGGTGGGCCCAAGCCTAAACACTGAAGCTTTCTTT.

The genes are TRBV6-5 and TRBJ1-6; no definite D call. The V gene's germline CDR1 is MNHEY and CDR2 SVGAGI. The V end lost 6 bases, the J end lost 7 bases, and 13 bases lay between the germline ends. The CDR3 spans 14 residues. As DNA, the CDR3 is TGTGCCAGCAGACTAAGGACTGCAAATTCACCCCTCCACTTT. Translation: CASRLRTANSPLHF.

This chain links TRBV7-2 with TRBJ2-1; D gene unclear. The CDR3 loop spans 14 amino acids. The germline V gene encodes CDR1 SGHTA and CDR2 FQGNSA. The germline V and J ends were trimmed by 2 bases and 5 bases, with 10 bases remaining between them. The CDR3 sequence is CASSLMGTHNEQFF. In nucleotides, the CDR3 is TGTGCCAGCAGCTTAATGGGTACCCACAATGAGCAGTTCTTC.

This clone occurred a few times. The chain has TRBV21-1 and TRBJ2-7. TRBV21-1 is noted as a pseudogene. This CDR3 region has 14 residues. In DNA form, the CDR3 reads TGTGCCAGCAGCAAATGTCCCGCCGTCTACGAGCAGTACTTC. Protein sequence: CASSKCPAVYEQYF.

The chain links TRBV6-6 to TRBJ1-2, with 7 bases matching TRBD1. The V segment lost 5 bases and the J segment 0 bases; nucleotides outside the gene matches: 9. The CDR3 contains 16 residues. The germline gives CDR1 MNHNY, CDR2 SVGAGI (reference sequence). As DNA, the CDR3 is TGTGCCAGCAGTCTCTCGGGGACAGTCTCTAACTATGGCTACACCTTC. Translated, it gives CASSLSGTVSNYGYTF.

The rearrangement joins TRBV28 to TRBJ2-7; perhaps TRBD2 as D (6 bases). V was clipped by 7 bases and J by 12 bases, with 19 bases between them. The CDR3 consists of 12 residues. Germline values: CDR1 MDHEN, CDR2 SYDVKM. CDR3 amino acids: CASTEGGRRWYF. The CDR3 nucleotides are TGTGCCAGCACCGAGGGAGGACGTAGGTGGTACTTC.

This clone was counted only a few times. V gene TRBV6-6 combines with J gene TRBJ2-7; 8 bases are shared with TRBD1. Germline V lookup: CDR1 MNHNY, CDR2 SVGAGI (reference sequence). The CDR3 totals 14 residues. The ends lost 0 bases at V and 6 bases at J; junction bases unmatched: 4. CDR3 protein: CASSYSTGGLEQYF. CDR3 nucleotides: TGTGCCAGCAGTTACTCAACAGGGGGGCTCGAGCAGTACTTC.

The chain couples TRBV28 to TRBJ2-7; the match to TRBD1 covers 10 bases. This CDR3 spans 17 amino acids. The trim removed 5 bases at V and 1 base at J, leaving 11 bases unmatched. Germline V gene data show CDR1 as MDHEN and CDR2 as SYDVKM. Here the CDR3 DNA reads TGTGCCAGCAGTGAAACCGGGACAGGGGTCCCTTCCTACGAGCAGTACTTC. It codes for CASSETGTGVPSYEQYF.

This chain uses TRBV23-1 with TRBJ2-5, with 9 bases that match TRBD1. TRBV23-1 is noted as an ORF with a role that remains uncertain. CDR3 size: 13 residues. With V trimmed by 7 bases and J by 4 bases, 4 bases remained unmatched. The DNA of the CDR3 is TGCGCCAGCACGGGACAGGGACTAGAGACCCAGTACTTC. Translated, it gives CASTGQGLETQYF.

The chain joins TRBV30 to TRBJ1-2; TRBD1 aligns across 7 bases. V dropped 4 bases and J dropped 8; count of bases not matched to a gene: 4. CDR1 is GTSNPN, CDR2 SVGIG, per germline (reference sequence). The CDR3 consists of 11 residues. CDR3: CAWNRQGGYTF. In DNA, the CDR3 is TGTGCCTGGAATCGACAGGGAGGCTACACCTTC.

This chain uses TRBV28 with TRBJ2-1; D unclear. This CDR3 has 15 residues. Deletions cut 3 bases from V and 0 bases from J, with 9 bases between. Germline assignment: CDR1 MDHEN and CDR2 SYDVKM. In nucleotides, the CDR3 is TGTGCCAGCAGTTTGTTCCGGGCCTCCTACAATGAGCAGTTCTTC. Its protein product is CASSLFRASYNEQFF. The full variable domain, in which reference TRBV28 and TRBJ2-1 provide the parts outside the CDR3, is DVKVTQSSRYLVKRTGEKVFLECVQDMDHENMFWYRQDPGLGLRLIYFSYDVKMKEKGDIPEGYSVSREKKERFSLILESASTNQTSMYLCASSLFRASYNEQFFGPGTRLTVL.

The chain carries TRBV4-3 and TRBJ2-7, with D possibly TRBD1 on 5 matching bases. This CDR3 comprises 15 residues. Germline CDR1 LGHNA, CDR2 YSLEER. Trimming took off 0 bases at V and 2 bases at J, with 11 bases between the two ends. The CDR3 spells CASSQDSRAPYEQYF. DNA for the CDR3: TGCGCCAGCAGCCAAGATAGCAGGGCTCCCTACGAGCAGTACTTC.

This clone was recorded only once. The chain employs TRBV5-1 and TRBJ2-7; TRBD1 is a possible D gene (6 bases). CDR1 SGHRS and CDR2 YFSETQ come from the germline V gene. This CDR3 spans 12 amino acids. The V end was cut by 4 bases, the J end by 3 bases, with 8 bases between. CDR3 coding DNA: TGCGCCAGCAGCAAGGACAGCTACGAGCAGTACTTC. Its protein is CASSKDSYEQYF.

The rearrangement links TRBV6-5 to TRBJ2-7; D might be TRBD1 (5 bases). The germline V and J ends were trimmed by 6 bases and 3 bases, with 12 bases remaining between them. Germline V gene lookup returns CDR1 MNHEY and CDR2 SVGAGI. The CDR3 is 13 residues long. The DNA for the CDR3 is TGTGCCAGCAGCTTCGACAGTAACTACGAGCAGTACTTC. Translating gives CASSFDSNYEQYF.

The V gene is TRBV7-8, the J gene TRBJ1-5; a possible D gene is TRBD1 (5 bases). Germline CDR1 reads SGHVS; CDR2 reads FQNEAQ. The CDR3 contains 15 residues. Trimming stripped 3 bases from V and 2 bases from J, with 11 bases between. In nucleotides, the CDR3 is TGTGCCAGCAGCTTCGGCAGGGAAGGCAATCAGCCCCAGCATTTT. Its protein product is CASSFGREGNQPQHF.

The chain uses TRBV27 and TRBJ2-5, with a possible D match to TRBD1 (5 bases). TRBJ2-7 explains the end of the DNA better; the J call may be wrong. This CDR3 spans 15 amino acids. Germline CDR1 is MNHEY and CDR2 is SMNVEV (reference sequence). CDR3 region: CASTLGAGQSYEQYF. The CDR3 coding sequence is TGTGCCAGCACCTTAGGGGCAGGACAATCCTACGAGCAGTACTTC.

This clone was found a few times. J is TRBJ1-1 and V is TRBV6-5, with D unclear. Trimming removed 2 bases at V and 5 bases at J, with 3 bases between. This CDR3 region has 11 residues. Germline V gene lookup returns CDR1 MNHEY and CDR2 SVGAGI. CDR3 nucleotides: TGTGCCAGCAGTTACGAAACTGAAGCTTTCTTT. Translated, it gives CASSYETEAFF.

V usage is TRBV4-3 and J usage is TRBJ2-3, with TRBD2 as a possible D gene (7 bases). Per the germline V gene, CDR1 is LGHNA and CDR2 is YSLEER. Trimming stripped 1 base from V and 2 bases from J, with 16 bases between. The CDR3 sequence is 17 residues long. The CDR3 coding sequence is TGCGCCAGCAGCCAAGCGGTAGGGGGGGGTGTCACAGATACGCAGTATTTT. This gives the protein CASSQAVGGGVTDTQYF.

This clone showed up just a few times. V and J are TRBV23-1 and TRBJ2-1, with 9 bases aligning to TRBD1. TRBV23-1 is identified as an open reading frame with a role that is uncertain. This CDR3 region has 16 residues. Germline trimming cut 3 bases from V and 3 bases from J; bases unmatched to any gene: 6. Here the CDR3 DNA reads TGCGCCAGCAGTCATACAGGGGGCACTGGCTACAATGAGCAGTTCTTC. Its protein is CASSHTGGTGYNEQFF.

V is TRBV9 and J is TRBJ1-5; D is undetermined. Trimming took off 5 bases at V and 5 bases at J, with 17 bases between the two ends. Germline CDR1 and CDR2: SGDLS and YYNGEE. CDR3 length equals 15 residues. CDR3 residues: CASSGGSIADQPQHF. In DNA form, the CDR3 reads TGTGCCAGCAGTGGAGGGAGTATAGCCGATCAGCCCCAGCATTTT.

CDR3 nucleotide sequence: TGTGCCAGCAGCGTTGACAGGGGGAGAGGGGAACGCTATGGCTACACCTTC. This gives the protein CASSVDRGRGERYGYTF. The genes are TRBV11-2 and TRBJ1-2; 9 bases map to TRBD1. This CDR3 contains 17 residues. With V trimmed by 5 bases and J by 4 bases, 14 bases remained unmatched. Germline CDR1 is SGHAT and CDR2 is FQNNGV.